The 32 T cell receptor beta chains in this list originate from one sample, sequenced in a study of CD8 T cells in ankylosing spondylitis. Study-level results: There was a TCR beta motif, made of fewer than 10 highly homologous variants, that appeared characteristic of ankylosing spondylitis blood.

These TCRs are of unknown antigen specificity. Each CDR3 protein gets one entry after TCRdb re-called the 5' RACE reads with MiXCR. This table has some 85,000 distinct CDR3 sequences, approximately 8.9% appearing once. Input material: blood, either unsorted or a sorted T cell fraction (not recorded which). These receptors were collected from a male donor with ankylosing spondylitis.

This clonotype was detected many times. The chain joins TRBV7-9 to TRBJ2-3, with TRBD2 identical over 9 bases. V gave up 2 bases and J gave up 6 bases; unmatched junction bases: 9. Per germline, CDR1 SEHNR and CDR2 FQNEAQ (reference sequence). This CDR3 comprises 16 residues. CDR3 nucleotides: TGTGCCAGCAGCTTATTCGCGGGAGGGCCTGATGATACGCAGTATTTT. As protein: CASSLFAGGPDDTQYF.

CDR3 coding DNA: TGTGCCAGCAGCCCCGATGAGGCTTCAGAGCAGTTCTTC. The encoded protein is CASSPDEASEQFF. The rearrangement links TRBV5-6 to TRBJ2-1; D remains unclear. The CDR3 sequence is 13 residues long. The V end lost 4 bases, the J end lost 10 bases, and 15 bases lay between the germline ends. The germline V gene encodes CDR1 SGHDT and CDR2 YYEEEE.

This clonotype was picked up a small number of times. CDR3 DNA: TGCAGTGCTAGAGACACCGCCCCTCCTAGCGGGAGGGGAGGGGATGAGCAGTTCTTC. Residues: CSARDTAPPSGRGGDEQFF. The V call is TRBV20-1, the J call TRBJ2-1; 12 nucleotides line up with TRBD2. CDR1 is DFQATT, CDR2 SNEGSKA, per germline (reference sequence). The CDR3 runs to 19 residues. V lost 0 bases and J lost 8; bases outside the gene matches: 17.

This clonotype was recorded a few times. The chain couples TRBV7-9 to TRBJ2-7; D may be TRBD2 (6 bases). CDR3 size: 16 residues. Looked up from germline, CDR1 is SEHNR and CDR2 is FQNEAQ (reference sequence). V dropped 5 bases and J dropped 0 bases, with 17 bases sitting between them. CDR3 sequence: CASSPSPSERSYEQYV. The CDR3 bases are TGTGCCAGCAGCCCGAGTCCTAGCGAACGCTCCTACGAGCAGTACGTC.

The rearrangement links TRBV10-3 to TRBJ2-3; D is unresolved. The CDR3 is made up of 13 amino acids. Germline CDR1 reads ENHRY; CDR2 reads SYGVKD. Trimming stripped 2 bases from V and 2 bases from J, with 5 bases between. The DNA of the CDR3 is TGTGCCATCAGTGAGCGGGTCACAGATACGCAGTATTTT. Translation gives CAISERVTDTQYF.

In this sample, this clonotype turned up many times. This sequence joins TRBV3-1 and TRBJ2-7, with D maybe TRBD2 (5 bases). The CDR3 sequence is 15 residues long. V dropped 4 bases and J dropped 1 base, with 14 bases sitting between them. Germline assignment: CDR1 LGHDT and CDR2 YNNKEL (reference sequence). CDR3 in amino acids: CASSPFGELSYEQYF. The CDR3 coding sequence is TGTGCCAGCAGCCCGTTCGGGGAGTTATCCTACGAGCAGTACTTC.

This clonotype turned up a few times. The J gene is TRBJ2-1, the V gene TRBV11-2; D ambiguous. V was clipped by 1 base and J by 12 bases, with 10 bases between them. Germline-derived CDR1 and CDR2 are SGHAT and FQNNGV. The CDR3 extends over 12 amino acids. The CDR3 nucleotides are TGTGCCAGCAGCTTAGGAACCTATGGGCAGTTCTTC. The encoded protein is CASSLGTYGQFF.

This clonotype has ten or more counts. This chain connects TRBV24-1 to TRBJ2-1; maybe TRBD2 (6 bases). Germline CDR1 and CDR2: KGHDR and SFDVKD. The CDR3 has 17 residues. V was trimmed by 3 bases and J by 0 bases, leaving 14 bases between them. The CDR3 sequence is CATSDSPAGGSYNEQFF. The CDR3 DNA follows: TGTGCCACCAGTGATAGCCCAGCGGGTGGCTCCTACAATGAGCAGTTCTTC.

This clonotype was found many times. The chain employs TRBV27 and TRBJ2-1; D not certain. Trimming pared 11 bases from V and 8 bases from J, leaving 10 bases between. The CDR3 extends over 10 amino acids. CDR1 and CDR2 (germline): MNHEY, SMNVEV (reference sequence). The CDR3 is CASGIDEQFF. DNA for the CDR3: TGTGCCTCGGGTATCGATGAGCAGTTCTTC.

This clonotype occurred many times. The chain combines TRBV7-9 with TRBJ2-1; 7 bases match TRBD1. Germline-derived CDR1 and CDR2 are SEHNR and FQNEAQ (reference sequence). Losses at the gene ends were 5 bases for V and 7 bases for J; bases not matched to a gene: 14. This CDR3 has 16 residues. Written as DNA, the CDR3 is TGTGCCAGCAGCGTCATACAGGGGCGCGGATGGAATGAGCAGTTCTTC. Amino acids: CASSVIQGRGWNEQFF.

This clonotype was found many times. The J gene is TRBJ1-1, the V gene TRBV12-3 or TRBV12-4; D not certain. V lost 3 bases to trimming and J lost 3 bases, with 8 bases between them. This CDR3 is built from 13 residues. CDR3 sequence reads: CASSFREYTEAFF. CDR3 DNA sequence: TGTGCCAGCAGTTTTAGGGAGTACACTGAAGCTTTCTTT.

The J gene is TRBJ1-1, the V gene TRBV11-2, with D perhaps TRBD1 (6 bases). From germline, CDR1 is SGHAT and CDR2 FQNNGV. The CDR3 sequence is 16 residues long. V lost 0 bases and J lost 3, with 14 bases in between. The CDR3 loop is CASSLEGAPGHTEAFF. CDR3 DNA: TGTGCCAGCAGCTTAGAGGGGGCTCCGGGGCACACTGAAGCTTTCTTT. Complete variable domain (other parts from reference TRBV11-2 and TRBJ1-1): EAGVAQSPRYKIIEKRQSVAFWCNPISGHATLYWYQQILGQGPKLLIQFQNNGVVDDSQLPKDRFSAERLKGVDSTLKIQPAKLEDSAVYLCASSLEGAPGHTEAFFGQGTRLTVV.

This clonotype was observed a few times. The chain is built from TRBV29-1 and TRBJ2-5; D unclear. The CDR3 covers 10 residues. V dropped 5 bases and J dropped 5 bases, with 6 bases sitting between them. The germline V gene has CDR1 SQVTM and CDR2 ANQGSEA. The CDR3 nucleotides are TGCAGCGTTTTGAGCGAGACCCAGTACTTC. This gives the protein CSVLSETQYF.

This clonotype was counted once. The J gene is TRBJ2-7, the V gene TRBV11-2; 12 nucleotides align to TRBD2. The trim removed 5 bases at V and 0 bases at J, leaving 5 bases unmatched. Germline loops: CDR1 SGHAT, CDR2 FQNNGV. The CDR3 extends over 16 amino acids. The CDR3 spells CASSPTSGGSSYEQYF. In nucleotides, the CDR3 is TGTGCCAGCAGCCCAACTAGCGGGGGGAGCTCCTACGAGCAGTACTTC.

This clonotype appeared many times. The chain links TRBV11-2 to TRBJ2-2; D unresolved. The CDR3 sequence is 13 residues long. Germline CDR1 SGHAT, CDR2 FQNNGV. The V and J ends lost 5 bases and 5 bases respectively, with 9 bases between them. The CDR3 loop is CASSGEWTGELFF. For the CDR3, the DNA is TGTGCCAGCAGCGGGGAATGGACCGGGGAGCTGTTTTTT. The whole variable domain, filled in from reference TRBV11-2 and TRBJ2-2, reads EAGVAQSPRYKIIEKRQSVAFWCNPISGHATLYWYQQILGQGPKLLIQFQNNGVVDDSQLPKDRFSAERLKGVDSTLKIQPAKLEDSAVYLCASSGEWTGELFFGEGSRLTVL.

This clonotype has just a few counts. DNA of the CDR3: TGTGCCAGCTTCAGGGTACATGGGACGAGCTACGAGCAGTACTTC. Translating gives CASFRVHGTSYEQYF. The chain combines TRBV6-1 with TRBJ2-7; D may correspond to TRBD1 or TRBD2 (5 bases each). Trimming cost V 8 bases and J 3 bases, with 20 bases left between them. This CDR3 has 15 residues. Germline CDR1 reads MNHNS; CDR2 reads SASEGT.

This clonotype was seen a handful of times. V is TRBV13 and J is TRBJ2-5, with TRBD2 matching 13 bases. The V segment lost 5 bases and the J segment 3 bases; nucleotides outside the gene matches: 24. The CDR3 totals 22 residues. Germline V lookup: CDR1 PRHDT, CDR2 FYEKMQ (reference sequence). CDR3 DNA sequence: TGTGCCAGCAGCCCGGGACAGGGGACTAGCGGGACCCCTGGTAAAGACAAAGAGACCCAGTACTTC. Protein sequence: CASSPGQGTSGTPGKDKETQYF.

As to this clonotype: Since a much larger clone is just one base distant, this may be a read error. CDR3 nucleotides: TGTGCCAGCACCCAAGAAGACAGCCGTTATAGCAATCAGCCCCAGCATTTT. Its translation: CASTQEDSRYSNQPQHF. J is TRBJ1-5 and V is TRBV3-1; D perhaps matches TRBD1 (5 bases). CDR3 length: 17 residues. Germline CDR1 is LGHDT and CDR2 is YNNKEL (reference sequence).

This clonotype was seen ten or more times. CDR3 sequence: CASSPLDRGAEKLFF. The CDR3 nucleotides are TGCGCCAGCAGTCCCCTAGACAGGGGAGCTGAAAAACTGTTTTTT. The chain is built from TRBV10-2 and TRBJ1-4; 8 nucleotides agree with TRBD1. CDR3 length: 15 residues. With 5 bases clipped from V and 7 bases from J, the junction kept 9 bases outside the gene matches. The germline CDR1 and CDR2 sequences are WSHSY and SAAADI.

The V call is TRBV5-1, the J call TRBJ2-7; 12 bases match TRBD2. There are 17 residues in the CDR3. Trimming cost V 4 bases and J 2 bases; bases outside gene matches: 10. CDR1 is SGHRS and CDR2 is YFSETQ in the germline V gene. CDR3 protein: CASSHLLAGGPTYEQYF. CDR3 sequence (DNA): TGCGCCAGCAGCCACCTACTAGCGGGAGGCCCCACCTACGAGCAGTACTTC.

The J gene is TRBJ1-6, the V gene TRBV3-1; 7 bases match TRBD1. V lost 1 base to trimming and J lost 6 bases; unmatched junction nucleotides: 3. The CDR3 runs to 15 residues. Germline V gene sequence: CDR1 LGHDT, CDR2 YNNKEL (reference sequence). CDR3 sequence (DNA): TGTGCCAGCAGCCAAGCGTCAGGGGGTAATTCACCCCTCCACTTT. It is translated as CASSQASGGNSPLHF.

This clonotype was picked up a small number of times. Here the CDR3 DNA reads TGTGCCAGCAGTGCGACTCCCCGAAACTCCTACAATGAGCAGTTCTTC. Protein product: CASSATPRNSYNEQFF. The V call is TRBV2, the J call TRBJ2-1; D is ambiguous. CDR1 SNHLY and CDR2 FYNNEI come from the germline V gene. CDR3 length: 16 amino acids. V was clipped by 4 bases and J by 0 bases, with 13 bases between them.

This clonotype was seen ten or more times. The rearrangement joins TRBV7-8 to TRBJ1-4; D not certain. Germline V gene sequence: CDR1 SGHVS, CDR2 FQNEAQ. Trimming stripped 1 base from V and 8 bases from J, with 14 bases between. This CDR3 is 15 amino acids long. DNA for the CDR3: TGTGCCAGCAGCTTAGACGGTCCCAACGGGGAAAAACTGTTTTTT. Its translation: CASSLDGPNGEKLFF.

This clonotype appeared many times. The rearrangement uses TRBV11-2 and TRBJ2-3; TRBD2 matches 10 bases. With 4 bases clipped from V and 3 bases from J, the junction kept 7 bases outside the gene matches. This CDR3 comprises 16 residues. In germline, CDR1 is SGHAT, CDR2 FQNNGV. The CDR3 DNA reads TGTGCCAGCAGCTCGACTAGCGGGTCTCGGACAGATACGCAGTATTTT. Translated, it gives CASSSTSGSRTDTQYF. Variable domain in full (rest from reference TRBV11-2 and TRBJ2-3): EAGVAQSPRYKIIEKRQSVAFWCNPISGHATLYWYQQILGQGPKLLIQFQNNGVVDDSQLPKDRFSAERLKGVDSTLKIQPAKLEDSAVYLCASSSTSGSRTDTQYFGPGTRLTVL.

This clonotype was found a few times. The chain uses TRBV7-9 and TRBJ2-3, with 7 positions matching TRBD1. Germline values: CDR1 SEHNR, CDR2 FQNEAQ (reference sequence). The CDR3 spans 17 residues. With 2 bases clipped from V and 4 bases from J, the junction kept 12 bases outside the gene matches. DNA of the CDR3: TGTGCCAGCAGCTTACCTGACAGGGTCCCGCAGGCAGATACGCAGTATTTT. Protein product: CASSLPDRVPQADTQYF.

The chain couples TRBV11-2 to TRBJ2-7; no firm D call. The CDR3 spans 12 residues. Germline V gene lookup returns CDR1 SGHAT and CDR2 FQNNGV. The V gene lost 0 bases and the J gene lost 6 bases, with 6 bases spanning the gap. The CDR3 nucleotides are TGTGCCAGCAGCTTAGATCCGGCCGAGCAGTACGTC. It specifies CASSLDPAEQYV.

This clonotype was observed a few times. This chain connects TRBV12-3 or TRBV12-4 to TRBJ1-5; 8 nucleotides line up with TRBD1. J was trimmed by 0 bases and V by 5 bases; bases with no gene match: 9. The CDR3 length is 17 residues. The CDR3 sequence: CASSTRTGHNSNQPQHF. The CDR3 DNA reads TGTGCCAGCAGTACCCGGACAGGGCACAATAGCAATCAGCCCCAGCATTTT.

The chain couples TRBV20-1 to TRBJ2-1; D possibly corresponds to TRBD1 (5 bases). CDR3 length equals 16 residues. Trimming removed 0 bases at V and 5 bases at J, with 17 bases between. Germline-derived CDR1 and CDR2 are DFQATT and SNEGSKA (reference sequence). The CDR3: CSARDNVWGINNEQFF. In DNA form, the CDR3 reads TGCAGTGCTAGAGATAATGTGTGGGGCATCAACAATGAGCAGTTCTTC.

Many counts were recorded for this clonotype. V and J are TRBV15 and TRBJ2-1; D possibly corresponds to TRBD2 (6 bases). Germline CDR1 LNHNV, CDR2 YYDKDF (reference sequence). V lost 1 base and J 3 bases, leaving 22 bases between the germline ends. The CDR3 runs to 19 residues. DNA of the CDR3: TGTGCCACCAGCAGAGGAAAAGGATTTGTCGGGAGCCACTACAATGAGCAGTTCTTC. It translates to CATSRGKGFVGSHYNEQFF. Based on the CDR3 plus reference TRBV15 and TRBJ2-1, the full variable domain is DAMVIQNPRYQVTQFGKPVTLSCSQTLNHNVMYWYQQKSSQAPKLLFHYYDKDFNNEADTPDNFQSRRPNTSFCFLDIRSPGLGDTAMYLCATSRGKGFVGSHYNEQFFGPGTRLTVL.

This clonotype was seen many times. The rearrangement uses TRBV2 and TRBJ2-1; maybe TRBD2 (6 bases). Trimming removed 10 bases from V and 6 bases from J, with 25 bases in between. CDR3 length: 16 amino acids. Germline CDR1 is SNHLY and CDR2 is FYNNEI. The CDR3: CANSRVEAGRGNEQFF. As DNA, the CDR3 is TGTGCCAACTCCCGAGTGGAGGCGGGACGGGGCAATGAGCAGTTCTTC.

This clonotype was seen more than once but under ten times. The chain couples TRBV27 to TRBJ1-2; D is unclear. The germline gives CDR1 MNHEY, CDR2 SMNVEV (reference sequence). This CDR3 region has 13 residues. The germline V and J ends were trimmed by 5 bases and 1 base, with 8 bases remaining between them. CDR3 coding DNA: TGTGCCAGCAGTACGGCCCTTAACTATGGCTACACCTTC. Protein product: CASSTALNYGYTF.

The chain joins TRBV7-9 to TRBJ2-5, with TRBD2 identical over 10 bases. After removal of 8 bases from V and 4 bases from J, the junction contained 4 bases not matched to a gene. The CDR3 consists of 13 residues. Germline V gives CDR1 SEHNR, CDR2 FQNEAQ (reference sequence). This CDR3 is CASASGSIETQYF. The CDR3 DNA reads TGTGCCAGCGCTAGCGGGAGTATAGAGACCCAGTACTTC.